What follows are 6 T cell receptor beta chains derived from one specimen sequenced in a study of T cell clones after liver transplantation. Sequencing used immunoSEQ multiplex PCR; TCRdb keeps in-frame clones, though not all of them. The table shows tens of thousands of clones, with around two thirds occurring only once. Sample: CD4+ T cells from blood, taken at the roughly 16-month timepoint. All receptors derive from a human patient who received a liver transplant. A share of the T cells may be of graft donor origin.

This clone was counted only a few times. This chain uses TRBV19 with TRBJ2-2; unclear D gene. Germline V CDR1 and CDR2: LNHDA, SQIVND (reference sequence). This CDR3 region has 14 residues. Trimming took 3 bases from V and 2 from J, leaving 7 bases between them. CDR3 residues: CASSIDPNTGELFF. In DNA form, the CDR3 reads TGTGCCAGTAGTATCGACCCCAACACCGGGGAGCTGTTTTTT.

This clone has just a few counts. The chain has TRBV6-6 and TRBJ1-1, with TRBD1 matching over 12 bases. V was clipped by 6 bases and J by 0 bases; unmatched bases: 5. Germline V gene data show CDR1 as MNHNY and CDR2 as SVGAGI (reference sequence). This CDR3 is built from 16 residues. The CDR3 spells CASRTGQGALNTEAFF. As DNA, the CDR3 is TGTGCCAGCAGGACGGGACAGGGGGCATTGAACACTGAAGCTTTCTTT.

This clone was seen once. The chain has TRBV12-5 and TRBJ2-6; D is undetermined. This CDR3 has 13 residues. The V end was cut by 6 bases, the J end by 0 bases, with 3 bases between. CDR1 and CDR2 from the germline V gene are LGHNT and FRNRAP. CDR3 DNA: TGTGCTAGTGGCCTCTCTGGGGCCAACGTCCTGACTTTC. It is translated as CASGLSGANVLTF.

V gene TRBV5-8 combines with J gene TRBJ2-7, with D maybe TRBD1 (5 bases). The V gene lost 6 bases and the J gene lost 0 bases, with 13 bases spanning the gap. Germline CDR1 reads SGHTS; CDR2 reads YDEGEE. The CDR3 spans 14 residues. In DNA, the CDR3 is TGTGCCAGCATCCTGGGGCGGAGCTCCTACGAGCAGTACTTC. It translates to CASILGRSSYEQYF.

The table lists this clone with a few counts. This chain links TRBV6-6 with TRBJ2-1; TRBD2 agrees at 9 bases. Per germline, CDR1 MNHNY and CDR2 SVGAGI (reference sequence). The CDR3 has 14 residues. V shed 7 bases and J 4 bases; nucleotides not matched to a gene: 5. The CDR3 region has the DNA TGTGCCAGCACCTTAGCGGGAGCGTACAATGAGCAGTTCTTC. Residues: CASTLAGAYNEQFF.

By share, this clone ranks as medium-sized. This chain connects TRBV19 to TRBJ1-2; unclear D gene. The CDR3 consists of 14 residues. Deletions cut 3 bases from V and 0 bases from J, with 8 bases between. Germline V gene sequence: CDR1 LNHDA, CDR2 SQIVND (reference sequence). CDR3 region: CASSMVTANYGYTF. For the CDR3, the DNA is TGTGCCAGTAGTATGGTTACAGCTAACTATGGCTACACCTTC.